The 28 T cell receptor beta chains in this list originate from one sample, sequenced in a study of cytomegalovirus exposure and HLA in healthy donors. The PCR contained 60 Vbeta and 13 Jbeta primers. Profiled with immunoSEQ multiplex PCR; TCRdb holds only in-frame clones, not every one. The data show under 130,000 clones, around 75% seen once. Sequenced input: PBMCs. The receptors stem from a man under 40 in good health and CMV-seronegative.

The gene calls are TRBV19 and TRBJ1-5; D gene uncertain. This CDR3 comprises 13 residues. With 4 bases removed from V and 3 bases from J, the gap between germline ends came to 7 bases. Germline V gene data show CDR1 as LNHDA and CDR2 as SQIVND (reference sequence). The CDR3 loop is CASSRQANQPQHF. The CDR3 DNA follows: TGTGCCAGTAGTAGACAAGCCAATCAGCCCCAGCATTTT.

The V gene is TRBV12-5, the J gene TRBJ2-5, with D possibly matching TRBD2 (6 bases). The CDR3 is 20 amino acids. V lost 7 bases and J lost 5, with 35 bases in between. The germline CDR1 and CDR2 sequences are LGHNT and FRNRAP. The CDR3, as DNA: TGTGCTAGTGCTCGACCGTTTCTTCCGACGCCCGGGACCAGCGGGGAGACCCAGTACTTC. It codes for CASARPFLPTPGTSGETQYF. Filled out from reference TRBV12-5 and TRBJ2-5, the complete variable domain reads DARVTQTPRHKVTEMGQEVTMRCQPILGHNTVFWYRQTMMQGLELLAYFRNRAPLDDSGMPKDRFSAEMPDATLATLKIQPSEPRDSAVYFCASARPFLPTPGTSGETQYFGPGTRLLVL.

The chain carries TRBV28 and TRBJ2-5; 10 nucleotides match TRBD1. The CDR3 is 15 amino acids. Germline V gives CDR1 MDHEN, CDR2 SYDVKM. V lost 3 bases and J lost 5; bases outside the gene matches: 6. CDR3 amino acids: CASSFGTGAGETQYF. The CDR3 bases are TGTGCCAGCAGTTTCGGGACAGGGGCGGGCGAGACCCAGTACTTC.

This clone has just a few counts. Other DNA sequences in this specimen translate into the identical CDR3. The chain couples TRBV5-1 to TRBJ2-1; 8 bases are shared with TRBD2. Unmatched junction bases numbered 4, after V lost 3 bases and J lost 8 bases. Germline-derived CDR1 and CDR2 are SGHRS and YFSETQ. The CDR3 loop spans 13 amino acids. DNA of the CDR3: TGCGCCAGCAGCTCCCCGGGGGGGGATGAGCAGTTCTTC. It translates to CASSSPGGDEQFF.

V is TRBV11-1 and J is TRBJ2-1; 9 bases are shared with TRBD2. From germline, CDR1 is SGHAT and CDR2 FQDESV (reference sequence). The trim removed 5 bases at V and 2 bases at J, leaving 7 bases unmatched. This CDR3 spans 16 amino acids. The CDR3 region has the DNA TGTGCCAGCAGCGACAGGACTAGCGAGACCTACAATGAGCAGTTCTTC. This encodes CASSDRTSETYNEQFF. Filled out from reference TRBV11-1 and TRBJ2-1, the complete variable domain reads EAEVAQSPRYKITEKSQAVAFWCDPISGHATLYWYRQILGQGPELLVQFQDESVVDDSQLPKDRFSAERLKGVDSTLKIQPAELGDSAMYLCASSDRTSETYNEQFFGPGTRLTVL.

The V gene is TRBV19, the J gene TRBJ1-2; D is ambiguous. The CDR3 totals 13 residues. Trimming removed 3 bases from V and 6 bases from J, with 11 bases in between. Germline loops: CDR1 LNHDA, CDR2 SQIVND (reference sequence). CDR3 in DNA: TGTGCCAGTAGTATTGGGCTCCAAAATGGCTACACCTTC. It encodes CASSIGLQNGYTF.

The V call is TRBV7-9, the J call TRBJ2-7; possible D gene TRBD2, 5 bases. Trimming took off 0 bases at V and 7 bases at J, with 10 bases between the two ends. The CDR3 covers 13 residues. Germline assignment: CDR1 SEHNR and CDR2 FQNEAQ (reference sequence). In DNA, the CDR3 is TGTGCCAGCAGCTTAGCGGCGGGTACGGAGCAGTACTTC. Translated, it gives CASSLAAGTEQYF.

There are a few counts of this clone. This chain joins TRBV4-2 and TRBJ2-7, with D tentatively TRBD2 (5 bases). This CDR3 has 13 amino acids. The germline V gene encodes CDR1 LGHNA and CDR2 YNFKEQ. V lost 2 bases and J 6 bases, leaving 11 bases between the germline ends. This chain's CDR3 is CASSQISGGEQYF. The CDR3 DNA is TGTGCCAGCAGCCAAATAAGCGGCGGCGAGCAGTACTTC.

The chain employs TRBV19 and TRBJ2-2; possible D gene TRBD1, 5 bases. The length of the CDR3 is 14 residues. The germline V and J ends were trimmed by 5 bases and 7 bases, with 14 bases remaining between them. The V gene's germline CDR1 is LNHDA and CDR2 SQIVND (reference sequence). Here the CDR3 reads CASSPYRIDGELFF. CDR3 sequence (DNA): TGTGCCAGTAGTCCGTACAGGATTGACGGGGAGCTGTTTTTT.

The rearrangement uses TRBV6-5 and TRBJ1-2; D remains unclear. Trimming pared 2 bases from V and 8 bases from J, leaving 15 bases between. There are 14 residues in the CDR3. Looked up from germline, CDR1 is MNHEY and CDR2 is SVGAGI. The CDR3 DNA follows: TGTGCCAGCAGTTACGGAGGGTGGGAAGGCGGCTACACCTTC. This encodes CASSYGGWEGGYTF.

This chain uses TRBV9 with TRBJ2-7; 8 bases are a match to TRBD2. The CDR3 totals 14 residues. V was clipped by 3 bases and J by 3 bases; unmatched bases: 5. Germline V gene sequence: CDR1 SGDLS, CDR2 YYNGEE. Written as DNA, the CDR3 is TGTGCCAGCAGCGCGTTCGGGGGGGACTACGAGCAGTACTTC. This gives the protein CASSAFGGDYEQYF.

This rearrangement joins TRBV12-5 to TRBJ2-5; possible D gene TRBD1, 5 bases. There are 14 residues in the CDR3. V was clipped by 4 bases and J by 1 base, with 10 bases between them. CDR1 is LGHNT and CDR2 is FRNRAP in the germline V gene. CDR3 DNA sequence: TGTGCTAGTGGTTCGACTGACAGCCAAGAGACCCAGTACTTC. It specifies CASGSTDSQETQYF.

The J gene is TRBJ2-2, the V gene TRBV10-3, with a possible D match to TRBD2 (5 bases). The germline V gene has CDR1 ENHRY and CDR2 SYGVKD. V was shortened by 3 bases and J by 8 bases, with 13 bases between the two germline ends. This CDR3 has 14 amino acids. The CDR3 sequence is CAISDYVGSGELFF. The CDR3 nucleotides read TGTGCCATCAGTGACTATGTAGGGAGTGGGGAGCTGTTTTTT.

This chain joins TRBV2 and TRBJ1-1, with a possible D match to TRBD1 (5 bases). Germline assignment: CDR1 SNHLY and CDR2 FYNNEI. The CDR3 sequence is 14 residues long. V was trimmed by 6 bases and J by 1 base, leaving 12 bases between them. CDR3 DNA: TGTGCCAGCAGCCAGGGCAGGGCGAACACTGAAGCTTTCTTT. It encodes CASSQGRANTEAFF.

The rearrangement joins TRBV11-3 to TRBJ2-1, with D perhaps TRBD1 (5 bases). The CDR3 has 14 residues. V was cut by 5 bases and J by 8 bases, with 16 bases left in between. Germline V gene sequence: CDR1 SGHNT, CDR2 YENEEA. The CDR3 sequence is CASSPSYGAYEQFF. CDR3 nucleotides: TGTGCCAGCAGCCCCTCATATGGGGCCTATGAGCAGTTCTTC.

This clone was seen just once. J is TRBJ1-6 and V is TRBV21-1; the table's D call, TRBD1, was not checked against the DNA. TRBV21-1 is classified as a pseudogene. The CDR3 extends over 20 amino acids. CDR3 in amino acids: CASSKFGGHPLSSYNSPLHF. The CDR3 coding sequence is TGTGCCAGCAGCAAATTTGGGGGACACCCGTTGAGCTCCTATAATTCACCCCTCCACTTT.

This clone has a single count. The chain recombines TRBV6-7 with TRBJ1-4; possibly TRBD1 for D (5 bases). TRBV6-7 is annotated as an ORF whose role is uncertain. This CDR3 is 18 amino acids long. The V end was cut by 3 bases, the J end by 8 bases, with 25 bases between. CDR3 sequence (DNA): TGTGCCAGCAGTTATACTCTGGGACTGCTCCCCACCCGGGAAAAACTGTTTTTT. Protein: CASSYTLGLLPTREKLFF.

This sequence joins TRBV27 and TRBJ2-7, with 11 positions matching TRBD2. The V gene end was trimmed by 6 bases and the J gene end by 7 bases; junction bases not matched to a gene: 5. This CDR3 is 13 amino acids long. Germline loops: CDR1 MNHEY, CDR2 SMNVEV (reference sequence). CDR3 sequence (DNA): TGTGCCAGCAGCCCCGGGACTAGCGGTGAGCAGTACTTC. Translation gives CASSPGTSGEQYF.

The gene calls are TRBV19 and TRBJ2-2; TRBD1 aligns across 7 bases. Per the germline V gene, CDR1 is LNHDA and CDR2 is SQIVND (reference sequence). V shed 7 bases and J 3 bases; nucleotides not matched to a gene: 11. The CDR3 sequence is 16 residues long. CDR3 DNA: TGTGCCAGTACTCACCCAAGGGGACAGTACACCGGGGAGCTGTTTTTT. This encodes CASTHPRGQYTGELFF. Full variable domain (remainder filled in from reference TRBV19 and TRBJ2-2): DGGITQSPKYLFRKEGQNVTLSCEQNLNHDAMYWYRQDPGQGLRLIYYSQIVNDFQKGDIAEGYSVSREKKESFPLTVTSAQKNPTAFYLCASTHPRGQYTGELFFGEGSRLTVL.

V gene TRBV30 combines with J gene TRBJ2-5; maybe TRBD1 (6 bases). There are 14 residues in the CDR3. V lost 1 base, J lost 5 bases, and 14 bases lay in between. Per germline, CDR1 GTSNPN and CDR2 SVGIG (reference sequence). CDR3 residues: CAWSGMGARETQYF. Written as DNA, the CDR3 is TGTGCCTGGAGTGGGATGGGGGCCCGGGAGACCCAGTACTTC.

This clone has a single count. The chain combines TRBV29-1 with TRBJ2-1, with 8 bases fitting TRBD2. The CDR3 sequence is 14 residues long. The germline V gene encodes CDR1 SQVTM and CDR2 ANQGSEA. Losses at the gene ends were 6 bases for V and 7 bases for J; bases not matched to a gene: 11. The CDR3 here is CSVPPGGRTNEQFF. Here the CDR3 DNA reads TGCAGCGTGCCTCCGGGCGGGAGGACAAATGAGCAGTTCTTC.

This chain uses TRBV15 with TRBJ2-7; TRBD2 agrees at 14 bases. The junction had 4 bases not matched to a gene; V was cut back by 1 base and J by 2 bases. The CDR3 sequence is 17 residues long. Germline V gene data show CDR1 as LNHNV and CDR2 as YYDKDF (reference sequence). The CDR3 nucleotides are TGTGCCACCAGCAGAGGGACTAGCGGGAGGTTTGCCTACGAGCAGTACTTC. The encoded protein is CATSRGTSGRFAYEQYF.

The CDR3 DNA is TGTGCCAGCAGCTTATCAGGGGGGCAGTATTTT. It translates to CASSLSGGQYF. The chain recombines TRBV7-9 with TRBJ2-3; 7 bases are shared with TRBD1. Germline V gene data show CDR1 as SEHNR and CDR2 as FQNEAQ (reference sequence). V dropped 2 bases and J dropped 11; count of bases not matched to a gene: 1. This CDR3 is 11 amino acids long.

The chain uses TRBV5-1 and TRBJ2-5; 10 bases line up with TRBD1. This CDR3 region has 17 residues. J was trimmed by 5 bases and V by 7 bases; bases with no gene match: 17. Germline V lookup: CDR1 SGHRS, CDR2 YFSETQ. The CDR3 DNA sequence: TGCGCCAGCGCCAAGGGCTCGGAGACAGGGGGCCTGGAGACCCAGTACTTC. Protein: CASAKGSETGGLETQYF.

This chain links TRBV6-1 with TRBJ2-7; TRBD1 might be the D (5 bases). There are 13 residues in the CDR3. CDR1 and CDR2 from the germline V gene are MNHNS and SASEGT. V dropped 4 bases and J dropped 3 bases, with 10 bases sitting between them. CDR3 in amino acids: CASSGGLGYEQYF. CDR3 coding DNA: TGTGCCAGCAGTGGGGGCCTGGGCTACGAGCAGTACTTC.

The chain joins TRBV6-5 to TRBJ2-2; a possible D gene is TRBD1 (6 bases). V was shortened by 5 bases and J by 6 bases, with 10 bases between the two germline ends. CDR1 is MNHEY and CDR2 is SVGAGI in the germline V gene. CDR3 length equals 13 residues. Here the CDR3 DNA reads TGTGCCAGCAGTGCGAGGGGGTCCGGGGAGCTGTTTTTT. This gives the protein CASSARGSGELFF.

Turning to this clone: A junction boundary mismatches the germline segment, possibly from a read error. Other DNA sequences in this sample translate to the same CDR3. The chain carries TRBV9 and TRBJ2-5; 11 bases agree with TRBD2. The CDR3 spans 18 residues. CDR1 and CDR2 (germline): SGDLS, YYNGEE. CDR3 sequence (DNA): TGCGCCAGCAGCGGGAGGACCCTTAGCGGGAGGGGTCAAGAGACCCAGTACTTC. It is translated as CASSGRTLSGRGQETQYF.

This chain links TRBV2 with TRBJ2-7; 8 bases line up with TRBD2. This CDR3 has 15 amino acids. V lost 6 bases to trimming and J lost 2 bases; unmatched junction nucleotides: 9. Germline V lookup: CDR1 SNHLY, CDR2 FYNNEI. Here the CDR3 reads CASSPLAGIPYEQYF. DNA for the CDR3: TGTGCCAGCAGCCCGTTAGCGGGAATCCCCTACGAGCAGTACTTC.